These T cell receptor beta chains were read from a single sample in a study of Graves' ophthalmopathy and Graves' hyperthyroidism. MiXCR, applied by TCRdb to the multiplex PCR reads, yields one record per CDR3 protein. The sample yields about 660,000 distinct CDR3 sequences, about 40% seen once. What was sequenced was peripheral blood. Receptors were obtained from an adult man with Graves' ophthalmopathy. Each CDR3 is given with its conserved first and last residue. A D gene is named only where the DNA matches it firmly. Part of the rows lack a size; the others show once, few, many or a class for expanded clones.

clone_size	cdr3_length	v_call	d_call	j_call	cdr3_nt	cdr3_aa
-	15	TRBV2	TRBD1	TRBJ2-5	TGTGCCAGCAGTCGGGACAGGGGCGCAATGGAGACCCAGTACTTC	CASSRDRGAMETQYF
many	14	TRBV4-1	-	TRBJ1-1	TGCGCCAGCAGCCTACGGACGGTGAACACTGAAGCTTTCTTT	CASSLRTVNTEAFF
-	13	TRBV30	-	TRBJ1-5	TGTGCCTGGGGATTTAGTAGCAATCAGCCCCAGCATTTT	CAWGFSSNQPQHF
few	16	TRBV10-3	-	TRBJ1-2	TGTGCCAGCAAGCGGTTGACAGCTAATCCTAACTATGGCTACACCTTC	CASKRLTANPNYGYTF
many	14	TRBV12-3/TRBV12-4	-	TRBJ2-5	TGTGCCAGCCTGATGACAGGCGGGAAAGAGACCCAGTACTTC	CASLMTGGKETQYF
-	16	TRBV5-1	-	TRBJ1-2	TGCGCCAGCAGCTTGGCCATCGGGACGGATAACTATGGCTACACCTTC	CASSLAIGTDNYGYTF
many	13	TRBV7-8	-	TRBJ1-5	TGTGCCAGCAGCTTAGACTGGAGGCAGCCCCAGCATTTT	CASSLDWRQPQHF
-	14	TRBV19	-	TRBJ2-7	TGCGCCAGCAGACTGGACAGCTGGGGGAACGAGCAGTACTTC	CASRLDSWGNEQYF
many	17	TRBV2	-	TRBJ1-4	TGTGCCAGCAGTCGTCTGCGTGTCAGCCTGTTAAATGAAAAACTGTTTTTT	CASSRLRVSLLNEKLFF
-	14	TRBV10-3	TRBD1	TRBJ2-7	TGTGCCAGCAAAATACAGGGGTCTAACTACGAGCAGTACTTC	CASKIQGSNYEQYF
few	17	TRBV12-3/TRBV12-4	-	TRBJ1-2	TGTGCCAGCAGTTTGTACCCAACTCGGGGAGTACCCCAGGGCTACACCTTC	CASSLYPTRGVPQGYTF
-	15	TRBV7-9	TRBD1	TRBJ1-2	TGTGCCAGCAGCCGGACAGGGTGGGCTAACTATGGCTACACCTTC	CASSRTGWANYGYTF
-	15	TRBV25-1	TRBD1	TRBJ1-2	TGTGCCAGCAATGGGTGGGACAGGGGGCAGAAAGGCTACATCTTC	CASNGWDRGQKGYIF
-	12	TRBV10-3	-	TRBJ2-7	TGTGCCACTCGGGCAGGGACCTACGAGCAGTACTTC	CATRAGTYEQYF
-	12	TRBV30	-	TRBJ1-6	TGTGCCTGGGGCGGGCTGAATTCACCCCTCCACTTT	CAWGGLNSPLHF
-	11	TRBV19	-	TRBJ1-1	TGTGCCTGGCTAAGGAACACTGAAGCTTTCTTT	CAWLRNTEAFF
many	15	TRBV10-3	TRBD1	TRBJ1-6	TGTGCCAGCAGTGCCGGACAGGGTGGTAATTCACCCCTCCACTTT	CASSAGQGGNSPLHF
few	15	TRBV27	-	TRBJ1-6	TGTGCCAGCAGTTTCATGCCCGCCGGTAATTCACCCCTCCACTTT	CASSFMPAGNSPLHF